This TCR beta chain appears in the sequencing data of a study of PD-L1 blockade in urothelial cancer. Overall study context: Patients had been given 0 to 3 earlier chemotherapy regimens. Blood was tested 3 weeks (second dose) and 6 weeks into treatment.

This table comes from immunoSEQ multiplex PCR, and its TCRdb copy is limited to in-frame clones, with some not included. Among fewer than 50,000 clones listed, about 80% were seen once. Germline V gene sequence: CDR1 LNHDA, CDR2 SQIVND (reference sequence). The CDR3 runs to 17 residues. The ends were cut back, 1 base at V and 0 bases at J, with 15 bases in the middle. Noted time point: pretreatment peripheral blood. The sample in question was PBMCs, obtained around atezolizumab (anti-PD-L1) treatment. The sequence came from a man between 65 and 85 years old with urothelial cancer. The V gene is TRBV19, the J gene TRBJ2-5, with D tentatively TRBD1 (6 bases). The CDR3 nucleotides read TGTGCCAGTAGTATAGGGGCAGGGGATTCGTACCAAGAGACCCAGTACTTC. Translated: CASSIGAGDSYQETQYF.